This T cell receptor beta chain was documented in a study of blood T cells in healthy people across ages. Overall study results and limits: What prevented conclusive comparison of naive and antigen-experienced cells was that PBMCs were unsorted.

Note on this clonotype: Its antigen is undetermined.

A second about 6 to 12 cycle PCR used barcoded and J-beta primers. Using its own MiXCR run on the 5' RACE reads, TCRdb lists one record per CDR3 protein. The table records over 600,000 distinct CDR3 sequences, 20% to 25% of them present only once. The clonotype comes from a man between 65 and 85 years old in good health. Sequencing used blood.

The CDR3 sequence is CSVERQERYNEQFF. CDR3 nucleotides: TGCAGCGTTGAGAGGCAGGAGCGGTACAATGAGCAGTTCTTC. The rearrangement uses TRBV29-1 and TRBJ2-1; tentative D call: TRBD2 (5 bases). The V end lost 3 bases, the J end lost 4 bases, and 13 bases lay between the germline ends. This CDR3 region has 14 residues. Looked up from germline, CDR1 is SQVTM and CDR2 is ANQGSEA.